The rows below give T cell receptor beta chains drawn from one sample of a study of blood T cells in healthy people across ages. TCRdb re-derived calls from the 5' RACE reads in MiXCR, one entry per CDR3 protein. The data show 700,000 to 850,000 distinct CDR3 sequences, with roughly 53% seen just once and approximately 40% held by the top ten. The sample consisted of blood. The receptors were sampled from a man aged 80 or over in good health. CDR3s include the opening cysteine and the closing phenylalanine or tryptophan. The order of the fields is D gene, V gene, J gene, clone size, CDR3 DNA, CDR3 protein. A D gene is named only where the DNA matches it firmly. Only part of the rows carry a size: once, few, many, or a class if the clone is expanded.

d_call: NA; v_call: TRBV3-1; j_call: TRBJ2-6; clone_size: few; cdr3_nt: TGTGCCAGCAGCCAGAGGGCTGGGGCCAACGTCCTGACTTTC; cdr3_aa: CASSQRAGANVLTF
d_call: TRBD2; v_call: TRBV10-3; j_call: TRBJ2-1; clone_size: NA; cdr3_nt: TGTGCCATCGGTTTGGGGGCTAGCGGGAGCTACAATGAGCAGTTCTTC; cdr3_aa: CAIGLGASGSYNEQFF
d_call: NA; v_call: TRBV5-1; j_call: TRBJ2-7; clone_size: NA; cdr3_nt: TGCGCCAGCAGGGTCAACTCCTACGAGCAGTACTTC; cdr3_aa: CASRVNSYEQYF
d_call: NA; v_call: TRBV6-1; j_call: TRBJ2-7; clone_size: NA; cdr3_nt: TGTGCCAGCAGGGGGACACCGACCTACGAGCAGTACTTC; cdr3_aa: CASRGTPTYEQYF
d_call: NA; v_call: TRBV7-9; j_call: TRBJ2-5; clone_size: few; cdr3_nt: TGTGCCAGCAGCCCAACGGAGACCCAGTACTTC; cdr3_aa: CASSPTETQYF
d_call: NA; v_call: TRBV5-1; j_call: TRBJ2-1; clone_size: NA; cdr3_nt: TGCGCCAGCGCAAGACCGGAGTCCTCCTACAATGAGCAGTTCTTC; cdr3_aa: CASARPESSYNEQFF
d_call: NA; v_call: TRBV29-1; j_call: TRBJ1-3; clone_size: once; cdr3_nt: TGCAGCGTGGGTATGAGCTCTGGAAACACCATATATTTT; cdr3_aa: CSVGMSSGNTIYF
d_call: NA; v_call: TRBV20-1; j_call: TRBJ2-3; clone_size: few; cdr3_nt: TGCAGTGCTAGAGAACTCACTGCCGCCGCGTATTTT; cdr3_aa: CSARELTAAAYF
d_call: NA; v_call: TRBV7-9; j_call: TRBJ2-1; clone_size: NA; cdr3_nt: TGTGCCAGCAGCACCAGACTAGGGGGAAGGGAGCAGTTCTTC; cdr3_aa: CASSTRLGGREQFF
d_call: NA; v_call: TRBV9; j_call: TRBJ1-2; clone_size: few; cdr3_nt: TGTGCCAGCAGCGCCGAACAGAGTTTCAACTATGGCTACACCTTC; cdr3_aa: CASSAEQSFNYGYTF
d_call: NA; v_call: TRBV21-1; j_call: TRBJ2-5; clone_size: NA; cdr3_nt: TGTGCCAGCAGCAAGGGGGAGCTAGCGGGTCTTCTCCAAGAGACCCAGTACTTC; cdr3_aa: CASSKGELAGLLQETQYF
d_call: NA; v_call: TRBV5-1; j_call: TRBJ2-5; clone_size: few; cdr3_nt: TGCGCCAGCAGCTTGTTTCCAGCATGGGAGACCCAGTACTTC; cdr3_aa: CASSLFPAWETQYF
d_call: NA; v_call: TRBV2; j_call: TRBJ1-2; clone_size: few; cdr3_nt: TGTGCCAGCAGTGAACGGGGTCGGCCGGTGGGCACCTTC; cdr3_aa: CASSERGRPVGTF
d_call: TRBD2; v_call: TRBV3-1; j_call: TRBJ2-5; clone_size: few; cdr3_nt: TGTGCCAGCAGCCCCACGGCGACTAGCGGAGAGACCCAGTACTTC; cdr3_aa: CASSPTATSGETQYF
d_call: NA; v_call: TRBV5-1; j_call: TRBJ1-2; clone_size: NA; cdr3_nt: TGCGCCAGCAGCCCCGGTTCGCTAGCTAACTATGGCTACACCTTC; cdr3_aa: CASSPGSLANYGYTF
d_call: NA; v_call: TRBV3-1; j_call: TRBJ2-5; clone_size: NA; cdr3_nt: TGTGCCAGCAGCCAGAGTGGGGGTGAGCAGTACTTC; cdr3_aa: CASSQSGGEQYF
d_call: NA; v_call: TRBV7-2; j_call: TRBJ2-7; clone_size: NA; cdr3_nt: TGTGCCAGCAGCTTGGATCAGGTTAACAATGAGCAGTACTTC; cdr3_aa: CASSLDQVNNEQYF
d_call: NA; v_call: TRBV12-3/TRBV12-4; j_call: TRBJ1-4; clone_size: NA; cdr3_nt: TGTGCCAGCGCCCGGGCCGTAGACGAAAAACTGTTTTTT; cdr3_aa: CASARAVDEKLFF
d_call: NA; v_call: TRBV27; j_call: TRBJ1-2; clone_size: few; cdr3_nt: TGTGCCAGCTCATCCGTTACCCCTGGCTATGGCTACACCTTC; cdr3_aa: CASSSVTPGYGYTF
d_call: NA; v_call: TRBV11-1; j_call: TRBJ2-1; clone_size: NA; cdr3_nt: TGTGCCAGCAGCTTTATCGCAGGTGGTTTCAATGAGCAGTTCTTC; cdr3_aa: CASSFIAGGFNEQFF
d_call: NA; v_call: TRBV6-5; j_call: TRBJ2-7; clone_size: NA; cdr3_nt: TGTGCCAGCAGTTCCCGGGACACCCTAGGGGGCGGGAAACGGGCCGTTTCCTACGAGCAGTACTTC; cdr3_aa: CASSSRDTLGGGKRAVSYEQYF
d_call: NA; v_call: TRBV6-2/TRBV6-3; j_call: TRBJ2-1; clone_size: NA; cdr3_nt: TGTGCCAGCAGTTACCGGTCCTCGTGGGGCAATGAGCAGTTCTTC; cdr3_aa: CASSYRSSWGNEQFF
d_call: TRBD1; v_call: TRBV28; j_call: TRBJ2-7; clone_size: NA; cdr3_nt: TGTGCCAGCAGTCCCCGGGGACAGGGACGCTACGAGCAGTACTTC; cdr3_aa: CASSPRGQGRYEQYF
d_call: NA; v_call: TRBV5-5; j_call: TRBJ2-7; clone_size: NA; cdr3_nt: TGTGCCAGCAGCTCGGAAATCTCTCGCCTGGGTACTTACGAGCAGTACTTC; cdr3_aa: CASSSEISRLGTYEQYF
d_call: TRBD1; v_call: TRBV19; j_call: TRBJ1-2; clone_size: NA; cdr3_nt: TGTGCCAGTAGTATACCAGGGGGCTTGGATGGCTACACCTTC; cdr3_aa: CASSIPGGLDGYTF